This T cell receptor (beta chain) was retrieved from a study of blood T cell repertoires in COVID-19. Only one count was recorded for this clone. V lost 0 bases, J lost 1 base, and 9 bases lay in between. The length of the CDR3 is 15 residues. Germline CDR1 reads MNHEY; CDR2 reads SVGAGI. Repertoires were generated with immunoSEQ multiplex PCR, while TCRdb's copy carries only in-frame clones and drops some. This table has approximately 240,000 clones, approximately 91% appearing once. The source of this sequence is a woman aged 40 to 50 who had recovered from COVID-19. The sequenced material came from peripheral blood. The chain joins TRBV6-5 to TRBJ2-5; D is possibly TRBD1 (5 bases). CDR3 sequence (DNA): TGTGCCAGCAGTTACTCTGGGGCTATCCAAGAGACCCAGTACTTC. Amino acid sequence: CASSYSGAIQETQYF.